The present TCR beta chain was sequenced within a study of blood T cell repertoires in COVID-19. Methods used by the authors: The assay estimated nucleated cells by amplifying reference gene primers. Produced via immunoSEQ multiplex PCR; TCRdb's table is partial and in-frame only. The V and J calls and clone size come from that table; D and trimming were worked out from the DNA. The table lists about 500,000 clones, approximately 91% of them singletons. Germline values: CDR1 SGHNT, CDR2 YYREEE (reference sequence). CDR3 length: 13 amino acids. V was clipped by 0 bases and J by 8 bases, with 11 bases between them.

The specimen sequenced was peripheral blood. V and J are TRBV5-4 and TRBJ1-2; unclear D gene. This receptor was obtained from a woman in her forties or fifties with COVID-19, enrolled during active disease. CDR3 sequence reads: CASSLVSDGGYTF. The CDR3 nucleotides read TGTGCCAGCAGCTTGGTTAGCGACGGAGGCTACACCTTC. The full variable domain, rest sourced from reference TRBV5-4 and TRBJ1-2, is ETGVTQSPTHLIKTRGQQVTLRCSSQSGHNTVSWYQQALGQGPQFIFQYYREEENGRGNFPPRFSGLQFPNYSSELNVNALELDDSALYLCASSLVSDGGYTFGSGTRLTVV.